This TCR beta chain was identified in a study of blood T cell repertoires in COVID-19 (dated by TCRdb to the early 2020s). For the wider study: Samples from collaborators originated in the United States, Italy and Spain and spanned both the acute and convalescent phases of COVID-19. The material from the prospective study consisted of cDNA or gDNA derived from T cells, B-cell-depleted T cells, or PBMCs. Subjects who had been exposed to COVID-19, were actively infected with it, or had recovered from it provided the deeply sampled blood TCRbeta repertoires that made up the dataset. The repertoires were released in a freely available public database intended as a resource for research on the immune response to SARS-CoV-2. The samples were drawn from the first 160 participants of the ongoing ImmuneRACE study and from some 1,300 subjects provided by 6 global collaborators. Nearly every sample came with metadata listing a de-identified subject ID, COVID-19 status, age in years and sex. HLA class I and class II types, where available, came from metadata supplied by the sample provider rather than from assay-based typing.

TCRbeta CDR3 regions were amplified from genomic DNA using the immunoSEQ Assay, a bias-controlled multiplex PCR. The study's processing was this. Nucleated cell counts per sample were estimated from amplification of reference gene primers within the assay. To quantify the absolute abundance of each unique TCRbeta CDR3 rearrangement, sequence reads were collapsed and filtered. For each sample, productive Simpson clonality was calculated as the square root of Simpson's diversity index over productive rearrangements. TCRdb took this table from immuneACCESS and kept in-frame rearrangements with V and J called. Such tables lack part of the clones; where checked against another copy, unresolved V genes explain under half of the gap, and the rest is unexplained. D and trimming were read from the DNA, whereas the V and J calls and clone size are those reported in that table. In all, the sample holds nearly 300,000 clones, and about 87% of those were seen once. 6.9% of the sample is taken by the ten largest.

Points the paper makes about the study in general: The amount of clinical and demographic metadata varied by source and participant and was provided uncurated.

A second Seattle source provided samples from volunteer blood donors who had recovered from COVID-19. The collaborating institutions used their own protocols to collect whole blood in K2EDTA tubes. For TCRbeta analysis, collaborators shipped samples as frozen whole blood, isolated PBMCs, or DNA extracted from either of those sample types. The CDR3, cysteine through phenylalanine, is 15 amino acids long. CDR3 DNA only is kept here, 45 bases in frame from base 1. Reading the germline V gene gives CDR1 SGHTA and CDR2 FQGTGA. Relative to germline, V is missing 5 bases and J is missing 7 bases, with 11 bases of the junction outside any gene match. Remarks on this clone: Its antigen target is currently unknown. Base qualities are missing; no much larger clone stands one base away.

Sequenced sample: peripheral blood. The sequence was collected from a young woman who had recovered from COVID-19. This chain joins TRBV7-3 to TRBJ2-1, with 7 middle bases fitting TRBD1. The CDR3 reads as follows: CASSPTSDRANEQFF. In nucleotides, the sequence is TGTGCCAGCAGCCCTACATCAGACAGGGCGAATGAGCAGTTCTTC.